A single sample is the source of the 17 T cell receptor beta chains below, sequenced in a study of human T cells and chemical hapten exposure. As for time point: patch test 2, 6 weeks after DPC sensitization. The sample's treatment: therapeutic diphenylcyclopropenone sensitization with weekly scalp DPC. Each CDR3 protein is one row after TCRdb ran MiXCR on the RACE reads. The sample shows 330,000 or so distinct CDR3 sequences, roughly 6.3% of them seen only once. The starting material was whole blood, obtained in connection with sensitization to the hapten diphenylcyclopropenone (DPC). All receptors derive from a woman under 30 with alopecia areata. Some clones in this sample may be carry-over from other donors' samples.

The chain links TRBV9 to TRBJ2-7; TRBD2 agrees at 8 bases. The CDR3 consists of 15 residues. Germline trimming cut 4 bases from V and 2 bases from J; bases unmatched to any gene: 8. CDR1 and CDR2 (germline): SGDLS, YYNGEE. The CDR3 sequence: CASSPGGAGAYEQYF. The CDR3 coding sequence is TGTGCCAGCAGCCCCGGGGGGGCAGGGGCCTACGAGCAGTACTTC.

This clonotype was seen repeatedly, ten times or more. The CDR3 loop is CASSDRGRIYTGELFF. The CDR3 bases are TGTGCCAGCAGTGACAGGGGAAGGATTTACACCGGGGAGCTGTTTTTT. The chain is built from TRBV6-1 and TRBJ2-2; D perhaps matches TRBD1 (6 bases). The germline V gene encodes CDR1 MNHNS and CDR2 SASEGT. V lost 3 bases and J lost 3, with 14 bases in between. The CDR3 length is 16 residues.

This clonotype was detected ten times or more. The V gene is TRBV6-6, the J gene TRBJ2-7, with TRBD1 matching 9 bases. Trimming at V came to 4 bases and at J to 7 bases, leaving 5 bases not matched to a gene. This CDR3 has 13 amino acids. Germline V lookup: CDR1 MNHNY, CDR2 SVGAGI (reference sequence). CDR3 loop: CASSSGQGWEQYF. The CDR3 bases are TGTGCCAGCAGTTCTGGACAGGGGTGGGAGCAGTACTTC.

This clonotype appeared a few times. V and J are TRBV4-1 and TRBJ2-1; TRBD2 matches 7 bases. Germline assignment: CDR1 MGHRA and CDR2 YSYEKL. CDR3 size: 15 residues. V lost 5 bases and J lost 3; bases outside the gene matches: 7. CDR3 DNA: TGCGCCAGCAGCGCGCAACGGGGGGTCTACAATGAGCAGTTCTTC. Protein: CASSAQRGVYNEQFF.

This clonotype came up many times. The CDR3 spells CASSFGTGGGQHF. The DNA for the CDR3 is TGTGCCAGCAGCTTTGGGACAGGGGGAGGCCAGCATTTT. The V call is TRBV7-6, the J call TRBJ1-5; 11 bases agree with TRBD1. V shed 3 bases, J shed 12 bases, and the junction held 4 bases outside the gene matches. The germline gives CDR1 SGHVS, CDR2 FNYEAQ. This CDR3 has 13 residues.

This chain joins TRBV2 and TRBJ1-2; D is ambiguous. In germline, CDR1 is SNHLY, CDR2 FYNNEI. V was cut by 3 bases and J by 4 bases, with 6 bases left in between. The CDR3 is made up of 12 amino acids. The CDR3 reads CASSDIAYGYTF. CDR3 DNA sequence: TGTGCCAGCAGTGATATCGCCTATGGCTACACCTTC.

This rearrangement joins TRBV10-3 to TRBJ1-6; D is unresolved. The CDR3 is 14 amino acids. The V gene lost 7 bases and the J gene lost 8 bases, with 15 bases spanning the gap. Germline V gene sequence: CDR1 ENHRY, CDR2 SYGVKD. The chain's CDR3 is CAINKAGGDSPLHF. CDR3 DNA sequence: TGTGCCATCAATAAGGCCGGCGGGGATTCACCCCTCCACTTT.

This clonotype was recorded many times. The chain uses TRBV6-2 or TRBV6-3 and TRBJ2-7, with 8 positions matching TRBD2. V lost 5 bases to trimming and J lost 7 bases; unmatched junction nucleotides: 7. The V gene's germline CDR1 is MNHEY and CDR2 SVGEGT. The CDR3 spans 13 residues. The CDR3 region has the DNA TGTGCCAGCAGTCGCTCCGGGAGGGGGGAGCAGTACTTC. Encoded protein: CASSRSGRGEQYF.

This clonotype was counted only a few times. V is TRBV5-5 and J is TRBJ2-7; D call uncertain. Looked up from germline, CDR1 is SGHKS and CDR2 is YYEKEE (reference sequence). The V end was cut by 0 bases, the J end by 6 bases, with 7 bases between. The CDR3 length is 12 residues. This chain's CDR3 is CASSLEDREQYF. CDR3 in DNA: TGTGCCAGCAGCTTGGAGGACCGCGAGCAGTACTTC.

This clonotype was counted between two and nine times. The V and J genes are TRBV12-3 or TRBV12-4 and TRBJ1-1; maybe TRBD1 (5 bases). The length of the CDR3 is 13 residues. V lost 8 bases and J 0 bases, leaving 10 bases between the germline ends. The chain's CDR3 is CASGTGMNTEAFF. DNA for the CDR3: TGTGCCAGCGGAACAGGAATGAACACTGAAGCTTTCTTT.

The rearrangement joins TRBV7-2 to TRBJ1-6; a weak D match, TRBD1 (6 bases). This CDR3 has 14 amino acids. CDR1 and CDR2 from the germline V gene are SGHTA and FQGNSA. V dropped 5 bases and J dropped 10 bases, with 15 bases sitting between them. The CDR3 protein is CASSPTGGRSPLHF. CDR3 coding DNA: TGTGCCAGCAGCCCGACGGGGGGGCGATCACCCCTCCACTTT.

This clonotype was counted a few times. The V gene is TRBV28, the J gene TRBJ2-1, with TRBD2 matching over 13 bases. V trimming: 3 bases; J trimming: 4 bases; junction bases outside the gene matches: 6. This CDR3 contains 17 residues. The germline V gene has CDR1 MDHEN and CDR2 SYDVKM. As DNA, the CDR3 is TGTGCCAGCAGTTTCCTTCGACTAGCGGGGGGTTACAATGAGCAGTTCTTC. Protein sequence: CASSFLRLAGGYNEQFF.

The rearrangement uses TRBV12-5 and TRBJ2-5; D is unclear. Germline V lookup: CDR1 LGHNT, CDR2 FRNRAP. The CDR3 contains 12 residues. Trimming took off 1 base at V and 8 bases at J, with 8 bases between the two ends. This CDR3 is CASGLEKGTQYF. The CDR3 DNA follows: TGTGCTAGTGGTTTGGAAAAAGGTACCCAGTACTTC.

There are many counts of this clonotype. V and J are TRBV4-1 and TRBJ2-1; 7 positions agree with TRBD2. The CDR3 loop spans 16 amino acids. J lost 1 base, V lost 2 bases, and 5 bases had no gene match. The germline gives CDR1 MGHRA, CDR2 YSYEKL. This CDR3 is CASSQMAGVSYNEQFF. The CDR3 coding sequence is TGCGCCAGCAGCCAAATGGCGGGGGTATCCTACAATGAGCAGTTCTTC.

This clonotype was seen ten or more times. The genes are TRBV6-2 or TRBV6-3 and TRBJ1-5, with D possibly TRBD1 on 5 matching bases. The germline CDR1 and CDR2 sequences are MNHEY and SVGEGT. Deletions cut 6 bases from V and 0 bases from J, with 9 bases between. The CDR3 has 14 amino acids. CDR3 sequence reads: CASSTGHSNQPQHF. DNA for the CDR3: TGTGCCAGCAGCACAGGTCATAGCAATCAGCCCCAGCATTTT.

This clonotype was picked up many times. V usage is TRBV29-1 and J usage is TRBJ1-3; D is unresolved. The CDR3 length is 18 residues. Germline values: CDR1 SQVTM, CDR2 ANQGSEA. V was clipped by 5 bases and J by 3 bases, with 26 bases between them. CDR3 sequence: CSVTAFDDKSVFGNTIYF. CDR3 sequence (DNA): TGCAGCGTTACGGCGTTCGATGACAAAAGCGTATTTGGAAACACCATATATTTT. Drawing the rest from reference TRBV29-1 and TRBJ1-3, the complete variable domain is SAVISQKPSRDICQRGTSLTIQCQVDSQVTMMFWYRQQPGQSLTLIATANQGSEATYESGFVIDKFPISRPNLTFSTLTVSNMSPEDSSIYLCSVTAFDDKSVFGNTIYFGEGSWLTVV.

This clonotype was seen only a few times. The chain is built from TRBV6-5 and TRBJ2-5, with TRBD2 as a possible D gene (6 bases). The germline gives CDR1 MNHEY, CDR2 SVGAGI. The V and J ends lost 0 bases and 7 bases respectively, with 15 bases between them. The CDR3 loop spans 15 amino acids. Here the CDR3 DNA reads TGTGCCAGCAGTTACTCGAAGACGGGGGATGGGACCCAGTACTTC. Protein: CASSYSKTGDGTQYF.